The 10 T cell receptor beta chains in this list originate from one sample, sequenced in a study of cytomegalovirus exposure and HLA in healthy donors. Assay: immunoSEQ multiplex PCR; the TCRdb copy retains only in-frame clones and omits some. The data show 150,000 to 200,000 clones, with roughly 86% seen just once and about a tenth held by the top ten. Sequenced sample: PBMCs. These receptors were collected from a woman under 30 in good health and CMV-seropositive.

V is TRBV28 and J is TRBJ1-4, with unresolved D. The CDR3 is 17 residues long. Per germline, CDR1 MDHEN and CDR2 SYDVKM. V dropped 5 bases and J dropped 0 bases, with 16 bases sitting between them. The CDR3 region has the DNA TGTGCCAGCAGTCCAAGAACATACAGTGCAACTAATGAAAAACTGTTTTTT. It is translated as CASSPRTYSATNEKLFF.

This sequence joins TRBV9 and TRBJ2-5; TRBD2 might be the D (6 bases). This CDR3 comprises 15 residues. CDR1 and CDR2 from the germline V gene are SGDLS and YYNGEE. V was shortened by 1 base and J by 5 bases, with 15 bases between the two germline ends. The CDR3 bases are TGTGCCAGCAGCGTAACGCCGGGAGCTGGGGAGACCCAGTACTTC. Its protein is CASSVTPGAGETQYF.

This chain joins TRBV5-5 and TRBJ2-7, with 8 bases identical to TRBD2. The junction had 10 bases not matched to a gene; V was cut back by 0 bases and J by 2 bases. The CDR3 consists of 17 residues. Germline V gene sequence: CDR1 SGHKS, CDR2 YYEKEE (reference sequence). CDR3 DNA sequence: TGTGCCAGCAGCTTGGCTTCGGCGCTAGCGGGCACCTACGAGCAGTACTTC. Its translation: CASSLASALAGTYEQYF.

V gene TRBV29-1 combines with J gene TRBJ2-1; TRBD2 matches at 13 bases. This CDR3 is 14 amino acids long. Germline CDR1 SQVTM, CDR2 ANQGSEA. V lost 4 bases, J lost 9 bases, and 6 bases stayed unmatched. The CDR3 DNA is TGCAGCGTTGCACCGCGACTAGCGGGAGGTGAGCAGTTCTTC. Amino acid sequence: CSVAPRLAGGEQFF.

Here the CDR3 reads CASSPTAGPYNEQFF. The CDR3 nucleotides are TGTGCCAGCAGTCCCACAGCGGGACCCTACAATGAGCAGTTCTTC. The J gene is TRBJ2-1, the V gene TRBV28; 7 nucleotides align to TRBD2. V gave up 5 bases and J gave up 2 bases; unmatched junction bases: 6. CDR3 length equals 15 residues. Germline CDR1 and CDR2: MDHEN and SYDVKM.

The DNA for the CDR3 is TGTGCCAGCAGCTTGGTGGTCCGGGGGGGAGCTTTCTTT. Its translation: CASSLVVRGGAFF. This chain links TRBV5-6 with TRBJ1-1, with a tentative D call TRBD1 (5 bases). The germline V gene encodes CDR1 SGHDT and CDR2 YYEEEE. V lost 0 bases and J 10 bases, leaving 13 bases between the germline ends. The CDR3 is 13 amino acids.

The chain links TRBV20-1 to TRBJ1-2, with D unclear. Trimming removed 4 bases at V and 8 bases at J, with 8 bases between. Germline loops: CDR1 DFQATT, CDR2 SNEGSKA (reference sequence). This CDR3 contains 10 residues. The CDR3 DNA sequence: TGCAGTGCTACCTCGGGGGGCTACACCTTC. Translation gives CSATSGGYTF.

This clone was seen a single time. At one end the junction does not follow the germline gene, possibly because of a read error. The chain joins TRBV7-7 to TRBJ2-3; a weak D match, TRBD2 (6 bases). Germline assignment: CDR1 SSHAT and CDR2 FNYEAQ (reference sequence). The CDR3 is 15 amino acids. CDR3 region: CASSPLAKGTDTQYF. DNA for the CDR3: TGTGCTAGCAGCCCGCTAGCGAAGGGCACAGATACGCAGTATTTT.

DNA of the CDR3: TGTGCCAGCAGCAAACAGGGTAAGATCCACGAGCAGTACTTC. This gives the protein CASSKQGKIHEQYF. The rearrangement links TRBV11-2 to TRBJ2-7; tentatively, D is TRBD1 (6 bases). Germline assignment: CDR1 SGHAT and CDR2 FQNNGV. The CDR3 extends over 14 amino acids. V was pared by 5 bases and J by 5 bases, with 16 bases between. The full variable domain, rest sourced from reference TRBV11-2 and TRBJ2-7, is EAGVAQSPRYKIIEKRQSVAFWCNPISGHATLYWYQQILGQGPKLLIQFQNNGVVDDSQLPKDRFSAERLKGVDSTLKIQPAKLEDSAVYLCASSKQGKIHEQYFGPGTRLTVT.

This clone was observed once. V usage is TRBV27 and J usage is TRBJ2-1, with D possibly being TRBD1 (6 bases). Germline V CDR1 and CDR2: MNHEY, SMNVEV (reference sequence). Trimming removed 2 bases at V and 3 bases at J, with 14 bases between. The CDR3 is made up of 16 amino acids. This CDR3 reads CASSLRGSLDYNEQFF. The CDR3 region has the DNA TGTGCCAGCAGTTTAAGGGGGAGCCTGGACTACAATGAGCAGTTCTTC.